This TCR beta chain was sequenced for a study of control samples from healthy donors and cancer patients. Assay used: immunoSEQ multiplex PCR; TCRdb lists only in-frame clones, some missing. The sample shows fewer than 200,000 clones, 93% of them seen only once. With respect to this clone: Distinct nucleotide sequences in the sample also encode this CDR3.

CDR1 is SGHKS, CDR2 YYEKEE, per germline (reference sequence). The V and J ends lost 4 bases and 0 bases respectively, with 8 bases between them. The CDR3 contains 14 residues. The sequencing sample was made of blood. This rearrangement joins TRBV5-5 to TRBJ1-5, with a tentative D call TRBD1 (6 bases). The TCR originated in a woman in her sixties or seventies in good health. CDR3 nucleotides: TGTGCCAGCAGCCGGACAGATAGCAATCAGCCCCAGCATTTT. Residues: CASSRTDSNQPQHF. Full variable domain (missing parts from reference TRBV5-5 and TRBJ1-5): DAGVTQSPTHLIKTRGQQVTLRCSPISGHKSVSWYQQVLGQGPQFIFQYYEKEERGRGNFPDRFSARQFPNYSSELNVNALLLGDSALYLCASSRTDSNQPQHFGDGTRLSIL.